Reported below is one TCR beta chain. One end of the junction is discordant with germline, which a read error may explain. Unique molecular identifiers featured in how the TCRbeta library was prepared. TCRdb analysed the PCR reads with MiXCR anew, one entry per CDR3 protein. Of a few hundred thousand distinct CDR3 sequences listed, about a tenth are singletons. The CDR3 extends over 18 amino acids. Germline CDR1 reads SGHNT; CDR2 reads YYREEE (reference sequence). This entry comes from a study of T-cell reconstitution after alpha-beta-depleted transplantation in children. Sequences were derived from PBMCs from the stem cell graft donor, sampled from the stem cell graft. The V gene is TRBV5-4, the J gene TRBJ2-5; TRBD2 aligns across 7 bases. The sequence came from a human donor who donated a stem cell graft to a child with acute lymphoblastic leukemia. CDR3 sequence: CASTLEFQGGPVQETQYF. The CDR3 bases are TGTGCCAGCACCTTGGAATTCCAGGGAGGGCCGGTCCAAGAGACCCAGTACTTC.